One and the same sample provided the 24 T cell receptor beta chains below, sequenced in a study of OX40 agonist ivuxolimab in advanced cancers. Libraries were prepared by immunoSEQ multiplex PCR; TCRdb keeps only in-frame clonotypes and omits some of them. The sample includes fewer than 40,000 clones, 65% to 80% of them seen just once. Sequenced material: CD4+ or CD8+ T cells sorted from blood, taken in a trial of the OX40 agonist ivuxolimab. The receptors were gathered from an adult with an advanced solid tumor such as melanoma, head and neck, liver or kidney cancer.

The chain is built from TRBV25-1 and TRBJ2-6; 11 nucleotides agree with TRBD1. With V trimmed by 4 bases and J by 0 bases, 5 bases remained unmatched. Germline V CDR1 and CDR2: MGHDK, SYGVNS. CDR3 length equals 18 residues. This chain's CDR3 is CASSAPGQGVSGANVLTF. The CDR3 coding sequence is TGTGCCAGCAGTGCTCCGGGACAGGGGGTCTCTGGGGCCAACGTCCTGACTTTC.

The chain joins TRBV4-2 to TRBJ2-7, with D perhaps given as TRBD1 or TRBD2 (5 bases each). Trimming left V 0 bases short and J 10 bases short, with 13 bases between. CDR3 length equals 13 residues. CDR1 is LGHNA, CDR2 YNFKEQ, per germline. CDR3 coding DNA: TGTGCCAGCAGCCAAGAGGGGACCAGCGAACAGTACTTC. The encoded protein is CASSQEGTSEQYF.

The CDR3 is CASSLGDRDRGYEQYF. In DNA, the CDR3 is TGCGCCAGCAGCTTGGGAGACCGGGACAGGGGCTACGAGCAGTACTTC. The chain combines TRBV5-1 with TRBJ2-7; TRBD1 aligns across 10 bases. The CDR3 sequence is 16 residues long. With V trimmed by 0 bases and J by 3 bases, 6 bases remained unmatched. In germline, CDR1 is SGHRS, CDR2 YFSETQ.

The chain carries TRBV7-9 and TRBJ2-7, with TRBD2 matching over 7 bases. The CDR3 loop spans 14 amino acids. The junction had 8 bases not matched to a gene; V was cut back by 4 bases and J by 5 bases. Germline CDR1 and CDR2: SEHNR and FQNEAQ (reference sequence). The CDR3 sequence: CASSYQGGSNEQYF. CDR3 DNA sequence: TGTGCCAGCAGCTATCAAGGCGGGAGCAACGAGCAGTACTTC.

This chain uses TRBV18 with TRBJ2-4; 7 nucleotides align to TRBD2. V trimming: 0 bases; J trimming: 1 base; junction bases outside the gene matches: 9. The CDR3 totals 18 residues. CDR1 and CDR2 (germline): KGHSH, LQKENI. This chain's CDR3 is CASSPPNGRGSAKNIQYF. The CDR3 bases are TGTGCCAGCTCACCACCGAATGGGCGGGGGTCGGCCAAAAACATTCAGTACTTC.

The chain uses TRBV19 and TRBJ1-1; tentatively, D is TRBD1 (6 bases). Germline V gene lookup returns CDR1 LNHDA and CDR2 SQIVND (reference sequence). The germline V and J ends were trimmed by 3 bases and 4 bases, with 21 bases remaining between them. This CDR3 spans 17 amino acids. This chain's CDR3 is CASSIGATGARGTEAFF. The CDR3 nucleotides read TGTGCCAGTAGTATTGGGGCGACAGGTGCTCGGGGCACTGAAGCTTTCTTT.

The J gene is TRBJ2-2, the V gene TRBV7-2, with a weak D call TRBD1 (5 bases). Trimming removed 5 bases from V and 6 bases from J, with 19 bases in between. Per the germline V gene, CDR1 is SGHTA and CDR2 is FQGNSA. The CDR3 has 16 amino acids. The CDR3 DNA sequence: TGTGCCAGCAGCCCCCAATTTGTCCAGGGATCCGGGGAGCTGTTTTTT. It translates to CASSPQFVQGSGELFF.

The V and J genes are TRBV27 and TRBJ1-5, with D unclear. Deletions cut 5 bases from V and 6 bases from J, with 8 bases between. CDR3 length: 12 amino acids. Germline lookup yields CDR1 MNHEY and CDR2 SMNVEV (reference sequence). The CDR3 DNA reads TGTGCCAGCAGTGGGGTCGGTCAGCCCCAGCATTTT. This translates into CASSGVGQPQHF.

CDR3 in amino acids: CASSPTAGEIEAFF. CDR3 nucleotides: TGTGCCAGCTCACCAACAGCAGGGGAAATTGAAGCTTTCTTT. The genes are TRBV18 and TRBJ1-1; D possibly corresponds to TRBD1 (6 bases). This CDR3 has 14 amino acids. The V end lost 2 bases, the J end lost 7 bases, and 14 bases lay between the germline ends. The V gene's germline CDR1 is KGHSH and CDR2 LQKENI.

The chain employs TRBV25-1 and TRBJ1-5; perhaps TRBD1 as D (6 bases). Germline loops: CDR1 MGHDK, CDR2 SYGVNS. V was cut by 4 bases and J by 4 bases, with 11 bases left in between. This CDR3 has 14 residues. CDR3: CASSAVQGNQPQHF. The CDR3 DNA reads TGTGCCAGCAGTGCTGTACAGGGAAATCAGCCCCAGCATTTT.

The rearrangement uses TRBV4-1 and TRBJ1-1; no clear D gene. Germline CDR1 is MGHRA and CDR2 is YSYEKL. The CDR3 contains 15 residues. V dropped 0 bases and J dropped 1 base, with 9 bases sitting between them. The CDR3 spells CASSQDRVKNTEAFF. The CDR3 bases are TGCGCCAGCAGCCAAGATCGCGTCAAGAACACTGAAGCTTTCTTT.

This rearrangement joins TRBV5-6 to TRBJ1-6; D remains ambiguous. The CDR3 extends over 15 amino acids. Germline CDR1 is SGHDT and CDR2 is YYEEEE. The germline V and J ends were trimmed by 0 bases and 9 bases, with 13 bases remaining between them. CDR3 amino acids: CASSLGLGVGSPLHF. The CDR3 nucleotides are TGTGCCAGCAGCTTGGGACTCGGGGTTGGTTCACCCCTCCACTTT. The entire variable domain, with the rest obtained from reference TRBV5-6 and TRBJ1-6, is as follows: DAGVTQSPTHLIKTRGQQVTLRCSPKSGHDTVSWYQQALGQGPQFIFQYYEEEERQRGNFPDRFSGHQFPNYSSELNVNALLLGDSALYLCASSLGLGVGSPLHFGNGTRLTVT.

This clone has more than one count but fewer than ten. The V and J genes are TRBV28 and TRBJ1-4; 8 bases are shared with TRBD1. Trimming cost V 4 bases and J 7 bases; bases outside gene matches: 14. Germline V gene data show CDR1 as MDHEN and CDR2 as SYDVKM. The CDR3 length is 17 residues. The CDR3 loop is CASSSWLSGQGAEKLFF. In DNA, the CDR3 is TGTGCCAGCAGTTCTTGGCTAAGTGGACAGGGAGCTGAAAAACTGTTTTTT.

This clone came up once. This chain links TRBV28 with TRBJ2-7, with TRBD1 as a possible D gene (6 bases). V was cut by 6 bases and J by 1 base, with 16 bases left in between. The CDR3 is 15 residues long. Germline CDR1 MDHEN, CDR2 SYDVKM. The CDR3 nucleotides read TGTGCCAGCAGCGTAGGTACGACAGGATCCTACGAGCAGTACTTC. This encodes CASSVGTTGSYEQYF.

J is TRBJ1-3 and V is TRBV28; tentative D call: TRBD1 (6 bases). The CDR3 covers 14 residues. V lost 1 base and J 8 bases, leaving 12 bases between the germline ends. Germline V gene lookup returns CDR1 MDHEN and CDR2 SYDVKM. CDR3 sequence reads: CASSLYGGWDTIYF. The CDR3 DNA reads as TGTGCCAGCAGTTTATATGGGGGCTGGGACACCATATATTTT.

The genes are TRBV5-1 and TRBJ1-3; TRBD1 is a possible D gene (5 bases). CDR3 length: 14 amino acids. Germline V gene sequence: CDR1 SGHRS, CDR2 YFSETQ. Trimming took 5 bases from V and 0 from J, leaving 9 bases between them. The CDR3 nucleotides are TGCGCCAGCAGTGGGGCCCCCTCTGGAAACACCATATATTTT. It encodes CASSGAPSGNTIYF.

The chain couples TRBV30 to TRBJ1-2, with 7 bases aligning to TRBD1. The CDR3 contains 13 residues. The V gene's germline CDR1 is GTSNPN and CDR2 SVGIG (reference sequence). J lost 6 bases, V lost 4 bases, and 8 bases had no gene match. The CDR3 DNA reads as TGTGCCTGGACCGTGAGGGGGCACGATGGCTACACCTTC. Its protein product is CAWTVRGHDGYTF.

The count of this clone is one. The chain recombines TRBV7-9 with TRBJ2-1, with D perhaps matching TRBD1 (6 bases). This CDR3 is 15 amino acids long. With 1 base removed from V and 8 bases from J, the gap between germline ends came to 15 bases. Germline CDR1 reads SEHNR; CDR2 reads FQNEAQ (reference sequence). CDR3 coding DNA: TGTGCCAGCAGCTTAGGGGGGCCCCAACATGATGAGCAGTTCTTC. As protein: CASSLGGPQHDEQFF.

The V and J genes are TRBV5-6 and TRBJ2-3; 8 positions agree with TRBD2. Germline assignment: CDR1 SGHDT and CDR2 YYEEEE. V dropped 1 base and J dropped 0; count of bases not matched to a gene: 7. CDR3 size: 17 residues. Here the CDR3 reads CASSLRGSGRSTDTQYF. The CDR3 nucleotides read TGTGCCAGCAGCTTGAGAGGGAGCGGGAGAAGCACAGATACGCAGTATTTT.

The V call is TRBV2, the J call TRBJ2-1; no reliable D call. V dropped 4 bases and J dropped 6 bases, with 7 bases sitting between them. This CDR3 has 12 residues. CDR1 is SNHLY and CDR2 is FYNNEI in the germline V gene. The CDR3 spells CASSGLLNEQFF. The CDR3, as DNA: TGTGCCAGCAGTGGCCTCCTCAATGAGCAGTTCTTC.

V gene TRBV27 combines with J gene TRBJ1-2, with D perhaps TRBD1 (5 bases). The CDR3 is 13 amino acids. Germline V gene lookup returns CDR1 MNHEY and CDR2 SMNVEV (reference sequence). V was clipped by 5 bases and J by 8 bases, with 15 bases between them. CDR3 loop: CASSPRTTYGYTF. The CDR3 coding sequence is TGTGCCAGCAGTCCTCGGACAACCTACGGCTACACCTTC.

The chain employs TRBV28 and TRBJ2-1; the match to TRBD1 covers 8 bases. The germline V gene has CDR1 MDHEN and CDR2 SYDVKM. There are 16 residues in the CDR3. J lost 7 bases, V lost 8 bases, and 16 bases had no gene match. The CDR3 loop is CASRQTTGGPWNEQFF. DNA of the CDR3: TGTGCCAGCCGACAGACTACAGGGGGTCCCTGGAATGAGCAGTTCTTC. Full variable domain (missing parts from reference TRBV28 and TRBJ2-1): DVKVTQSSRYLVKRTGEKVFLECVQDMDHENMFWYRQDPGLGLRLIYFSYDVKMKEKGDIPEGYSVSREKKERFSLILESASTNQTSMYLCASRQTTGGPWNEQFFGPGTRLTVL.

The chain joins TRBV10-1 to TRBJ2-2, with a weak D call TRBD2 (5 bases). V lost 2 bases, J lost 4 bases, and 11 bases lay in between. Germline assignment: CDR1 WNHNN and CDR2 SYGVQD (reference sequence). This CDR3 has 15 residues. This CDR3 is CASSEGRAGTGELFF. The CDR3 region has the DNA TGCGCCAGCAGTGAGGGTAGGGCGGGCACCGGGGAGCTGTTTTTT.

This chain joins TRBV7-9 and TRBJ2-1; 10 bases are shared with TRBD2. In germline, CDR1 is SEHNR, CDR2 FQNEAQ (reference sequence). The trim removed 1 base at V and 5 bases at J, leaving 5 bases unmatched. This CDR3 has 16 amino acids. CDR3 amino acids: CASSLGLAGADNEQFF. The CDR3 region has the DNA TGTGCCAGCAGCTTAGGGCTAGCGGGAGCAGACAATGAGCAGTTCTTC.